These 2 T cell receptor beta chains share one sample of origin, sequenced in a study of CD8+CD57+ T cells in acquired aplastic anemia (dated by TCRdb to 2016 to 2019). The instrument given in TCRdb is Illumina HiSeq 2000. Genomic DNA was used as template for profiling of TCR beta VDJ combinations and CDR3 sequences. TCRdb trimmed public reads at Q25 via fastp, called clones via MiXCR and kept in-frame beta chains. Rows are combined by CDR3 protein, so each entry shows the most common genes and DNA. Within this sample are about 190,000 distinct CDR3 sequences, with under 70% of them counted one time only. Around 42% of the sample rests with the top ten. Material for sequencing was sorted CD4+, CD8+, or CD8+CD57+ T cells (not recorded which) from PBMCs. These receptors were collected from a human donor with severe aplastic anemia or a healthy control (not recorded which).

A remark on this clonotype: No conserved phenylalanine or tryptophan is present at the end of the CDR3, so a read error is the likely explanation. It is unclear where the CDR3 begins or ends on the DNA, so no DNA is shown, and the CDR3 is as TCRdb lists it. This chain links TRBV6-5 with TRBJ1-6; TRBD1 is the table's D call, not checked against the DNA. Germline V gene lookup returns CDR1 MNHEY and CDR2 SVGAGI. The CDR3 adds up to 10 amino acids, both ends counted. Here the CDR3 reads CASSYGAPDS.

V gene TRBV20-1 combines with J gene TRBJ2-1; TRBD2 matches 16 bases. The CDR3 consists of 17 residues. Germline values: CDR1 DFQATT, CDR2 SNEGSKA (reference sequence). After removal of 3 bases from V and 10 bases from J, the junction contained 12 bases not matched to a gene. The CDR3 nucleotides are TGCAGTGCTAGGGCCGCCGGGACTAGCGGGAGGGCCAACGAGCAGTTCTTC. It translates to CSARAAGTSGRANEQFF.